The 13 T cell receptor beta chains below all came from one sample that was sequenced in a study of CD8 T cells in ankylosing spondylitis. TCRdb ran MiXCR on the 5' RACE reads and lists one entry per CDR3 protein. Of about 130,000 distinct CDR3 sequences listed, around 9.7% are singletons. The source material was blood, either unsorted or a sorted T cell fraction (not recorded which). The origin of the receptors is a male donor with ankylosing spondylitis or in good health (not recorded which).

This clonotype has ten or more counts. The chain recombines TRBV12-3 or TRBV12-4 with TRBJ1-1; D call uncertain. The CDR3 totals 11 residues. V dropped 6 bases and J dropped 6 bases, with 8 bases sitting between them. The chain's CDR3 is CASRAGAEAFF. The CDR3 region has the DNA TGTGCCAGCAGGGCTGGGGCTGAAGCTTTCTTT.

In this sample, this clonotype turned up many times. The chain employs TRBV12-3 or TRBV12-4 and TRBJ2-2, with TRBD1 matching over 11 bases. This CDR3 has 14 amino acids. J lost 8 bases, V lost 6 bases, and 5 bases had no gene match. CDR3 nucleotide sequence: TGTGCCAGCAGACCGGGACAGGGGGTTGGGGAGCTGTTTTTT. It codes for CASRPGQGVGELFF.

The chain links TRBV5-1 to TRBJ1-4; D unresolved. The CDR3 consists of 14 residues. Trimming took 7 bases from V and 0 from J, leaving 10 bases between them. In germline, CDR1 is SGHRS, CDR2 YFSETQ. CDR3 nucleotides: TGCGCCAGCCGATCACAGACAACTAATGAAAAACTGTTTTTT. It translates to CASRSQTTNEKLFF.

This clonotype was picked up many times. The chain is built from TRBV29-1 and TRBJ2-5, with D unresolved. Trimming took off 0 bases at V and 4 bases at J, with 18 bases between the two ends. The CDR3 spans 16 residues. Germline V gene data show CDR1 as SQVTM and CDR2 as ANQGSEA. CDR3 bases: TGCAGCGTTGAAGAAACCCGGGCTGGCTTCGGAGAGACCCAGTACTTC. This sequence encodes CSVEETRAGFGETQYF.

In this sample, this clonotype turned up many times. The rearrangement uses TRBV5-1 and TRBJ1-2; no definite D call. Germline lookup yields CDR1 SGHRS and CDR2 YFSETQ. The CDR3 consists of 13 residues. V shed 3 bases and J shed 2 bases, with 8 bases lying between them. The chain's CDR3 is CASSSGANYGYTF. CDR3 nucleotides: TGCGCCAGCAGCTCGGGAGCAAACTATGGCTACACCTTC. The full variable domain, its missing parts supplied by reference TRBV5-1 and TRBJ1-2, is KAGVTQTPRYLIKTRGQQVTLSCSPISGHRSVSWYQQTPGQGLQFLFEYFSETQRNKGNFPGRFSGRQFSNSRSEMNVSTLELGDSALYLCASSSGANYGYTFGSGTRLTVV.

The chain combines TRBV5-5 with TRBJ2-5, with 7 bases that match TRBD1. The V gene end was trimmed by 1 base and the J gene end by 5 bases; junction bases not matched to a gene: 11. CDR1 and CDR2 (germline): SGHKS, YYEKEE (reference sequence). This CDR3 has 16 amino acids. CDR3 in amino acids: CASSLSATGFRETQYF. CDR3 DNA sequence: TGTGCCAGCAGCTTGTCCGCGACAGGGTTTCGGGAGACCCAGTACTTC.

This clonotype was seen a handful of times. This rearrangement joins TRBV7-9 to TRBJ2-1; D is unresolved. The length of the CDR3 is 12 residues. Germline assignment: CDR1 SEHNR and CDR2 FQNEAQ (reference sequence). Deletions cut 1 base from V and 6 bases from J, with 4 bases between. The CDR3 reads CASSLGSNEQFF. The CDR3 DNA reads as TGTGCCAGCAGCTTAGGCTCCAATGAGCAGTTCTTC.

This clonotype was counted at least ten times. CDR3 protein: CASSVVAGGPGEQFF. DNA for the CDR3: TGTGCCAGCAGCGTAGTTGCGGGAGGGCCAGGTGAGCAGTTCTTC. The V call is TRBV9, the J call TRBJ2-1; TRBD2 agrees at 9 bases. Germline trimming cut 0 bases from V and 9 bases from J; bases unmatched to any gene: 7. The germline gives CDR1 SGDLS, CDR2 YYNGEE. This CDR3 is 15 amino acids long.

The sample holds many counts of this clonotype. The rearrangement joins TRBV5-1 to TRBJ2-4, with a weak D call TRBD1 (6 bases). Trimming took 0 bases from V and 9 from J, leaving 16 bases between them. Germline CDR1 reads SGHRS; CDR2 reads YFSETQ. The CDR3 has 15 residues. CDR3 coding DNA: TGCGCCAGCAGCTTGGGTGGACAGCTCGCTGGCATTCAGTACTTC. Translating gives CASSLGGQLAGIQYF.

This clonotype was recorded at least ten times. The gene calls are TRBV12-3 or TRBV12-4 and TRBJ2-7; D not certain. This CDR3 spans 16 amino acids. V was shortened by 4 bases and J by 5 bases, with 21 bases between the two germline ends. CDR3 DNA sequence: TGTGCCAGCAGTTACCTCCCCCATGGGAATTCGGACGAGCAGTACTTC. Protein product: CASSYLPHGNSDEQYF.

V is TRBV18 and J is TRBJ2-5, with D possibly TRBD1 on 5 matching bases. The CDR3 loop spans 16 amino acids. CDR1 is KGHSH, CDR2 LQKENI, per germline. Trimming removed 2 bases at V and 0 bases at J, with 13 bases between. CDR3 in DNA: TGTGCCAGCTCACCATTCCCGGACAAGTACCAAGAGACCCAGTACTTC. It yields the protein CASSPFPDKYQETQYF. The variable domain in full, completed from reference TRBV18 and TRBJ2-5, reads NAGVMQNPRHLVRRRGQEARLRCSPMKGHSHVYWYRQLPEEGLKFMVYLQKENIIDESGMPKERFSAEFPKEGPSILRIQQVVRGDSAAYFCASSPFPDKYQETQYFGPGTRLLVL.

This clonotype was seen repeatedly, ten times or more. This chain links TRBV7-6 with TRBJ2-5; D assignment may be TRBD1 or TRBD2 (5 bases each). The CDR3 length is 14 residues. Trimming left V 0 bases short and J 1 base short, with 6 bases between. CDR1 is SGHVS, CDR2 FNYEAQ, per germline. The CDR3 reads CASSLAGAQETQYF. The CDR3 region has the DNA TGTGCCAGCAGCTTAGCCGGGGCCCAAGAGACCCAGTACTTC.

The table lists this clonotype with many counts. This rearrangement joins TRBV7-2 to TRBJ2-5; 11 bases line up with TRBD1. V lost 5 bases to trimming and J lost 5 bases; unmatched junction nucleotides: 10. Germline CDR1 reads SGHTA; CDR2 reads FQGNSA. This CDR3 has 16 residues. The CDR3 DNA reads TGTGCCAGCAGCACCCGGACAGGGGGCGCCTTGGAGACCCAGTACTTC. It translates to CASSTRTGGALETQYF. The variable domain in full, completed from reference TRBV7-2 and TRBJ2-5, reads GAGVSQSPSNKVTEKGKDVELRCDPISGHTALYWYRQSLGQGLEFLIYFQGNSAPDKSGLPSDRFSAERTGGSVSTLTIQRTQQEDSAVYLCASSTRTGGALETQYFGPGTRLLVL.